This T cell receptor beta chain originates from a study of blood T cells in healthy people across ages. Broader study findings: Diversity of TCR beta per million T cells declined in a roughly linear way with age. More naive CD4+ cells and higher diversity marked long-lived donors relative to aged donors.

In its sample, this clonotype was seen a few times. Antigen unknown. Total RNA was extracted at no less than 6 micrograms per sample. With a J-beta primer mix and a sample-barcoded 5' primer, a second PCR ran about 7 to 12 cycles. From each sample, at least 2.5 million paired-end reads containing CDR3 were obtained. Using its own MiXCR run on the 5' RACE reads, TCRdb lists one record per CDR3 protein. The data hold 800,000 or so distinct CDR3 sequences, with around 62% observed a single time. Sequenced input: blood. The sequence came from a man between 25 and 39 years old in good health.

CDR3 loop: CASSSKTTGDVVEKLFF. DNA for the CDR3: TGTGCCAGCAGCTCGAAAACGACAGGGGATGTGGTTGAAAAACTGTTTTTT. The rearrangement links TRBV7-9 to TRBJ1-4; TRBD1 matches at 8 bases. The CDR3 is made up of 17 amino acids. The J segment lost 7 bases and the V segment lost 4 bases, leaving 14 bases of the junction unmatched. Germline-derived CDR1 and CDR2 are SEHNR and FQNEAQ (reference sequence). The entire variable domain, with the rest obtained from reference TRBV7-9 and TRBJ1-4, is as follows: DTGVSQNPRHKITKRGQNVTFRCDPISEHNRLYWYRQTLGQGPEFLTYFQNEAQLEKSRLLSDRFSAERPKGSFSTLEIQRTEQGDSAMYLCASSSKTTGDVVEKLFFGSGTQLSVL.